This T cell receptor (beta chain) was observed in a study of blood T cells in healthy people across ages. About this clonotype itself: The junction does not match germline at one end; this may be a read error.

A second about 6 to 12 cycle PCR used barcoded and J-beta primers. The authors tagged each cDNA molecule using a template-switch adaptor with 12 random nucleotides. TCRdb analysed the 5' RACE reads with MiXCR anew, one entry per CDR3 protein. The repertoire holds around 1.5 million distinct CDR3 sequences, about 31% seen once, with roughly 12% in the top ten. The CDR3 contains 12 residues. The germline gives CDR1 SQVTM, CDR2 ANQGSEA. Sequenced sample: blood. This TCR came from a woman under 40 in good health. The chain has TRBV29-1 and TRBJ2-5; D is ambiguous. The CDR3 nucleotides read TGCAGCGTTGAAGATCTCCAAGAGGCCCAGTACTTC. This encodes CSVEDLQEAQYF. Together with reference TRBV29-1 and TRBJ2-5, the CDR3 gives the full variable domain: SAVISQKPSRDICQRGTSLTIQCQVDSQVTMMFWYRQQPGQSLTLIATANQGSEATYESGFVIDKFPISRPNLTFSTLTVSNMSPEDSSIYLCSVEDLQEAQYFGPGTRLLVL.